Following are 29 T cell receptor beta chains from one sample sequenced in a study of shared clonotypes between healthy human individuals. Sequencing used immunoSEQ multiplex PCR; TCRdb keeps in-frame clones, though not all of them. Among roughly 2.2 million clones listed, 92% were seen once. Sample: naive CD4+ T cells from PBMCs. Regarding subset: CD45RA+ positively selected. The receptors stem from a man aged 18 to 35 in good health. Some clones in this sample may be carry-over from other donors' samples.

The chain has TRBV25-1 and TRBJ2-1; tentatively, D is TRBD1 or TRBD2 (5 bases each). In germline, CDR1 is MGHDK, CDR2 SYGVNS. Trimming removed 10 bases from V and 10 bases from J, with 35 bases in between. The CDR3 totals 18 residues. The CDR3 DNA follows: TGTGCCACGCAACAAGGGGAACTACTAGTAGCCCCGACATGGGAGCAGTTCTTC. This sequence encodes CATQQGELLVAPTWEQFF.

This clone has only one observation. Other DNA variants within this sample encode the same CDR3. This chain links TRBV5-1 with TRBJ2-7; weak D call: TRBD1 (6 bases). The germline CDR1 and CDR2 sequences are SGHRS and YFSETQ. The V gene lost 1 base and the J gene lost 2 bases, with 10 bases spanning the gap. CDR3 length: 14 residues. The CDR3 loop reads CASSLRTATYEQYF. CDR3 DNA sequence: TGCGCCAGCAGCTTGCGGACAGCTACCTACGAGCAGTACTTC.

The chain carries TRBV28 and TRBJ2-7, with a weak D call TRBD1 (6 bases). The length of the CDR3 is 15 residues. Trimming cost V 3 bases and J 5 bases, with 17 bases left between them. The germline V gene has CDR1 MDHEN and CDR2 SYDVKM. The CDR3 loop reads CASSFRAGEYHEQYF. CDR3 nucleotides: TGTGCCAGCAGTTTCCGGGCAGGGGAGTACCACGAGCAGTACTTC.

CDR3: CASSLWQGDVRGGANVLTF. The DNA for the CDR3 is TGTGCCAGCAGTTTATGGCAGGGGGACGTCCGGGGTGGGGCCAACGTCCTGACTTTC. J is TRBJ2-6 and V is TRBV27; TRBD1 matches 7 bases. The length of the CDR3 is 19 residues. After removal of 1 base from V and 3 bases from J, the junction contained 12 bases not matched to a gene. The germline CDR1 and CDR2 sequences are MNHEY and SMNVEV (reference sequence).

DNA for the CDR3: TGTGCCAGTAACGCCGACAGGCCTGTCAGTCTTTCGCCCCAGCATTTT. Encoded protein: CASNADRPVSLSPQHF. The chain uses TRBV19 and TRBJ1-5, with TRBD1 as a possible D gene (6 bases). Germline CDR1 reads LNHDA; CDR2 reads SQIVND (reference sequence). CDR3 length: 16 residues. V dropped 7 bases and J dropped 9 bases, with 25 bases sitting between them.

In this sample, this clone turned up once. V usage is TRBV18 and J usage is TRBJ1-5, with D unresolved. Per the germline V gene, CDR1 is KGHSH and CDR2 is LQKENI. This CDR3 is 16 amino acids long. Trimming removed 5 bases at V and 0 bases at J, with 14 bases between. The CDR3 reads CASSDQAVDSNQPQHF. CDR3 coding DNA: TGTGCCAGCTCAGATCAGGCAGTAGATAGCAATCAGCCCCAGCATTTT.

This CDR3 reads CASSSPGTGAGELFF. CDR3 sequence (DNA): TGTGCCAGCAGTTCCCCCGGGACAGGGGCCGGGGAGCTGTTTTTT. The V call is TRBV28, the J call TRBJ2-2; 10 bases line up with TRBD1. The CDR3 runs 15 residues. Germline CDR1 MDHEN, CDR2 SYDVKM. Losses at the gene ends were 4 bases for V and 6 bases for J; bases not matched to a gene: 5.

The chain combines TRBV13 with TRBJ2-7; a weak D match, TRBD2 (6 bases). The CDR3 runs to 12 residues. The V end lost 4 bases, the J end lost 6 bases, and 10 bases lay between the germline ends. Germline V gene lookup returns CDR1 PRHDT and CDR2 FYEKMQ (reference sequence). The CDR3 sequence: CASSSGGSEQYF. For the CDR3, the DNA is TGTGCCAGCAGCTCAGGAGGGTCCGAGCAGTACTTC.

J is TRBJ2-5 and V is TRBV28; weak D call: TRBD2 (7 bases). Trimming removed 5 bases from V and 5 bases from J, with 18 bases in between. Germline CDR1 is MDHEN and CDR2 is SYDVKM. The CDR3 runs to 15 residues. CDR3 residues: CASSGLRGRYETQYF. The CDR3 DNA follows: TGTGCCAGCAGTGGTTTGCGGGGGCGGTACGAGACCCAGTACTTC. The full variable domain, its missing parts supplied by reference TRBV28 and TRBJ2-5, is DVKVTQSSRYLVKRTGEKVFLECVQDMDHENMFWYRQDPGLGLRLIYFSYDVKMKEKGDIPEGYSVSREKKERFSLILESASTNQTSMYLCASSGLRGRYETQYFGPGTRLLVL.

V is TRBV25-1 and J is TRBJ2-7; D may be TRBD1 (5 bases). Trimming cost V 4 bases and J 4 bases, with 14 bases left between them. The germline CDR1 and CDR2 sequences are MGHDK and SYGVNS. The CDR3 spans 14 residues. CDR3 residues: CASSGYRNSYEQYF. CDR3 DNA sequence: TGTGCCAGCAGTGGTTACAGGAATTCGTACGAGCAGTACTTC.

The CDR3 region is CASKPWGANVLTF. DNA of the CDR3: TGTGCCAGCAAACCGTGGGGGGCCAACGTCCTGACTTTC. This sequence joins TRBV27 and TRBJ2-6; unclear D gene. This CDR3 comprises 13 residues. Trimming cost V 7 bases and J 4 bases, with 8 bases left between them. The germline CDR1 and CDR2 sequences are MNHEY and SMNVEV (reference sequence).

This sequence joins TRBV9 and TRBJ1-3; D is ambiguous. In germline, CDR1 is SGDLS, CDR2 YYNGEE. This CDR3 comprises 16 residues. The ends were cut back, 0 bases at V and 2 bases at J, with 12 bases in the middle. This chain's CDR3 is CASSVEATATGNTIYF. The CDR3 DNA reads TGTGCCAGCAGCGTAGAAGCTACAGCTACTGGAAACACCATATATTTT.

The chain recombines TRBV7-9 with TRBJ2-7; D possibly corresponds to TRBD2 (6 bases). Trimming cost V 3 bases and J 0 bases, with 12 bases left between them. CDR3 length equals 15 residues. Per the germline V gene, CDR1 is SEHNR and CDR2 is FQNEAQ (reference sequence). DNA for the CDR3: TGTGCCAGCAGCTTCGTGGGAGGATACTCCTACGAGCAGTACTTC. It specifies CASSFVGGYSYEQYF. Full variable domain (missing parts from reference TRBV7-9 and TRBJ2-7): DTGVSQNPRHKITKRGQNVTFRCDPISEHNRLYWYRQTLGQGPEFLTYFQNEAQLEKSRLLSDRFSAERPKGSFSTLEIQRTEQGDSAMYLCASSFVGGYSYEQYFGPGTRLTVT.

This clone is a singleton in its sample. J is TRBJ2-3 and V is TRBV4-2, with D unresolved. Germline V gene lookup returns CDR1 LGHNA and CDR2 YNFKEQ. CDR3 length: 14 residues. With 0 bases removed from V and 3 bases from J, the gap between germline ends came to 7 bases. Here the CDR3 DNA reads TGTGCCAGCAGCCAAGAACGCAGAACAGATACGCAGTATTTT. As protein: CASSQERRTDTQYF.

The gene calls are TRBV5-4 and TRBJ1-1, with 7 positions matching TRBD1. The junction had 2 bases not matched to a gene; V was cut back by 2 bases and J by 1 base. CDR1 is SGHNT, CDR2 YYREEE, per germline (reference sequence). The CDR3 contains 14 residues. CDR3 nucleotide sequence: TGTGCCAGCAGCTTAAGACAGGGGAACACTGAAGCTTTCTTT. This sequence encodes CASSLRQGNTEAFF.

The chain employs TRBV5-1 and TRBJ2-7; TRBD1 agrees at 9 bases. The germline V gene has CDR1 SGHRS and CDR2 YFSETQ. V shed 2 bases and J 4 bases; nucleotides not matched to a gene: 16. This CDR3 contains 18 residues. The CDR3 protein is CASSFAPRQTGGAYEQYF. The CDR3 DNA sequence: TGCGCCAGCAGCTTCGCCCCGAGGCAAACAGGGGGCGCATACGAGCAGTACTTC. Together with reference TRBV5-1 and TRBJ2-7, the CDR3 gives the full variable domain: KAGVTQTPRYLIKTRGQQVTLSCSPISGHRSVSWYQQTPGQGLQFLFEYFSETQRNKGNFPGRFSGRQFSNSRSEMNVSTLELGDSALYLCASSFAPRQTGGAYEQYFGPGTRLTVT.

The chain has TRBV18 and TRBJ2-5; 7 nucleotides match TRBD1. The V segment lost 3 bases and the J segment 5 bases; nucleotides outside the gene matches: 6. CDR3 length: 14 residues. The germline gives CDR1 KGHSH, CDR2 LQKENI. CDR3 DNA sequence: TGTGCCAGCTCACCCACAGGGGTTACGGAGACCCAGTACTTC. This translates into CASSPTGVTETQYF. Complete variable domain (other parts from reference TRBV18 and TRBJ2-5): NAGVMQNPRHLVRRRGQEARLRCSPMKGHSHVYWYRQLPEEGLKFMVYLQKENIIDESGMPKERFSAEFPKEGPSILRIQQVVRGDSAAYFCASSPTGVTETQYFGPGTRLLVL.

This clone was counted a few times. The chain couples TRBV7-9 to TRBJ2-7; TRBD2 aligns across 14 bases. The CDR3 is 13 residues long. The germline V gene encodes CDR1 SEHNR and CDR2 FQNEAQ (reference sequence). V shed 8 bases and J 7 bases; nucleotides not matched to a gene: 4. The DNA for the CDR3 is TGTGCCAGCGGACTAGCGGGAGGTGGGGAGCAGTACTTC. As protein: CASGLAGGGEQYF.

This clone was observed a handful of times. The identical CDR3 is also encoded by other nucleotide sequences in the sample. This chain joins TRBV5-1 and TRBJ1-5; maybe TRBD1 (6 bases). V lost 4 bases and J 1 base, leaving 9 bases between the germline ends. Germline V gene data show CDR1 as SGHRS and CDR2 as YFSETQ. The CDR3 length is 14 residues. CDR3 nucleotides: TGCGCCAGCAGCCCCGGACAGAGCAATCAGCCCCAGCATTTT. Translating it yields CASSPGQSNQPQHF.

Notes on this clone: An end of the junction does not agree with germline; a read error may underlie this. The CDR3 DNA follows: TGTGCCAGCAGTTTGTGGGGTTTGAACGCCGGGGAGCTGTTTTTT. Amino acids: CASSLWGLNAGELFF. The chain joins TRBV28 to TRBJ2-2; D gene ambiguous. This CDR3 is built from 15 residues. Germline CDR1 is MDHEN and CDR2 is SYDVKM.

This sequence joins TRBV2 and TRBJ1-5; no clear D gene. V was clipped by 3 bases and J by 2 bases, with 5 bases between them. Germline V gene lookup returns CDR1 SNHLY and CDR2 FYNNEI. The CDR3 has 13 residues. This CDR3 reads CASSDDGNQPQHF. As DNA, the CDR3 is TGTGCCAGCAGTGACGACGGCAATCAGCCCCAGCATTTT.

The rearrangement joins TRBV2 to TRBJ2-2; 7 bases fit TRBD1. CDR1 is SNHLY and CDR2 is FYNNEI in the germline V gene. The CDR3 has 16 amino acids. V lost 3 bases, J lost 0 bases, and 4 bases stayed unmatched. The CDR3 loop reads CASSEGQGANTGELFF. The CDR3 DNA sequence: TGTGCCAGCAGTGAGGGGCAGGGGGCGAACACCGGGGAGCTGTTTTTT.

The chain couples TRBV4-3 to TRBJ2-7, with a possible D match to TRBD2 (5 bases). CDR1 and CDR2 from the germline V gene are LGHNA and YSLEER. The CDR3 totals 14 residues. V lost 3 bases and J lost 7, with 16 bases in between. The CDR3 loop reads CASSQDSQAAEQYF. The CDR3 nucleotides read TGCGCCAGCAGCCAGGACTCCCAAGCGGCTGAGCAGTACTTC.

The rearrangement uses TRBV11-2 and TRBJ1-3, with TRBD1 identical over 8 bases. The V gene end was trimmed by 3 bases and the J gene end by 4 bases; junction bases not matched to a gene: 14. CDR3 length equals 18 residues. Per germline, CDR1 SGHAT and CDR2 FQNNGV. Here the CDR3 reads CASSLGSPGQAAGNTIYF. CDR3 in DNA: TGTGCCAGCAGCTTGGGGAGCCCGGGACAGGCGGCGGGAAACACCATATATTTT.

The chain combines TRBV11-1 with TRBJ1-5; the D gene is possibly TRBD1 (5 bases). The CDR3 length is 16 residues. Deletions cut 7 bases from V and 0 bases from J, with 16 bases between. In germline, CDR1 is SGHAT, CDR2 FQDESV (reference sequence). CDR3 loop: CASTAKGRDSNQPQHF. The CDR3 DNA follows: TGTGCCAGCACCGCCAAGGGCAGGGATAGCAATCAGCCCCAGCATTTT.

V usage is TRBV2 and J usage is TRBJ1-2, with D possibly matching TRBD1 (5 bases). Trimming pared 7 bases from V and 0 bases from J, leaving 9 bases between. Germline CDR1 reads SNHLY; CDR2 reads FYNNEI. The CDR3 covers 13 residues. CDR3 nucleotides: TGTGCCAGCACCCAGGGCACTAACTATGGCTACACCTTC. Translated, it gives CASTQGTNYGYTF. Full variable domain (remainder filled in from reference TRBV2 and TRBJ1-2): EPEVTQTPSHQVTQMGQEVILRCVPISNHLYFYWYRQILGQKVEFLVSFYNNEISEKSEIFDDQFSVERPDGSNFTLKIRSTKLEDSAMYFCASTQGTNYGYTFGSGTRLTVV.

The chain has TRBV2 and TRBJ2-7; TRBD1 matches 9 bases. The CDR3 spans 15 residues. In germline, CDR1 is SNHLY, CDR2 FYNNEI. J gave up 3 bases and V 4 bases, and 7 bases lay outside the gene matches. CDR3 in amino acids: CASSAETGGLYEQYF. The DNA for the CDR3 is TGTGCCAGCAGTGCTGAGACAGGGGGTCTCTACGAGCAGTACTTC.

On this clone itself: Other DNA sequences from this sample encode an identical CDR3 as well. DNA of the CDR3: TGTGCCAGCAGCTTAGGGCCGTTGAGCTCTGGAAACACCATATATTTT. As protein: CASSLGPLSSGNTIYF. The rearrangement links TRBV7-2 to TRBJ1-3; no definite D call. Trimming took off 1 base at V and 0 bases at J, with 10 bases between the two ends. The CDR3 runs 16 residues. Germline V CDR1 and CDR2: SGHTA, FQGNSA.

The chain links TRBV28 to TRBJ1-4; D uncertain. V lost 3 bases and J lost 8, with 13 bases in between. The CDR3 runs 14 residues. The germline V gene encodes CDR1 MDHEN and CDR2 SYDVKM. In nucleotides, the CDR3 is TGTGCCAGCAGTTTCGTAGGAAGAGACGAAAAACTGTTTTTT. It is translated as CASSFVGRDEKLFF.